Below are 24 T cell receptor beta chains sequenced from a single sample in a study of blood T cell repertoires in COVID-19. Sequencing used immunoSEQ multiplex PCR; TCRdb keeps in-frame clones, though not all of them. The sample includes about 390,000 clones, roughly 89% seen only once; the top ten take roughly a tenth. The sample was PBMCs or T cells enriched from blood (not recorded which). All receptors derive from a woman aged 50 to 60 who had recovered from COVID-19.

A single count supports this clone. V usage is TRBV7-8 and J usage is TRBJ1-5, with D tentatively TRBD1 (6 bases). CDR1 SGHVS and CDR2 FQNEAQ come from the germline V gene. The length of the CDR3 is 19 residues. With 1 base removed from V and 0 bases from J, the gap between germline ends came to 19 bases. The CDR3 is CASSLDGTRVWYSNQPQHF. The CDR3 coding sequence is TGTGCCAGCAGCTTAGACGGGACACGGGTATGGTATAGCAATCAGCCCCAGCATTTT.

The V gene is TRBV5-8, the J gene TRBJ2-7; 10 bases match TRBD1. CDR3 length: 16 residues. The junction had 12 bases not matched to a gene; V was cut back by 6 bases and J by 3 bases. Germline-derived CDR1 and CDR2 are SGHTS and YDEGEE. This CDR3 reads CASTPTPGQGYYEQYF. Written as DNA, the CDR3 is TGTGCCAGCACTCCGACTCCGGGACAGGGGTACTACGAGCAGTACTTC.

The V call is TRBV7-9, the J call TRBJ1-3, with D possibly matching TRBD1 (5 bases). This CDR3 contains 15 residues. The V end lost 6 bases, the J end lost 0 bases, and 12 bases lay between the germline ends. Germline assignment: CDR1 SEHNR and CDR2 FQNEAQ (reference sequence). CDR3 sequence (DNA): TGTGCCAGCAGGGATACAGGTTACTCTGGAAACACCATATATTTT. As protein: CASRDTGYSGNTIYF.

This clone has just one count. The chain joins TRBV7-2 to TRBJ1-5, with 7 bases aligning to TRBD1. V trimming: 5 bases; J trimming: 4 bases; junction bases outside the gene matches: 2. In germline, CDR1 is SGHTA, CDR2 FQGNSA. The CDR3 contains 13 residues. This CDR3 is CASSIRGNQPQHF. The CDR3 DNA is TGTGCCAGCAGCATCAGGGGGAATCAGCCCCAGCATTTT. Drawing the rest from reference TRBV7-2 and TRBJ1-5, the complete variable domain is GAGVSQSPSNKVTEKGKDVELRCDPISGHTALYWYRQSLGQGLEFLIYFQGNSAPDKSGLPSDRFSAERTGGSVSTLTIQRTQQEDSAVYLCASSIRGNQPQHFGDGTRLSIL.

This clone was seen only a few times. The CDR3 spells CASSQAINRNYGYTF. The CDR3 DNA sequence: TGTGCCAGCAGCCAAGCCATAAACAGAAACTATGGCTACACCTTC. This chain connects TRBV28 to TRBJ1-2; D gene ambiguous. Per germline, CDR1 MDHEN and CDR2 SYDVKM. With 6 bases removed from V and 2 bases from J, the gap between germline ends came to 16 bases. The CDR3 length is 15 residues.

This clone was seen a single time. The chain couples TRBV11-2 to TRBJ1-1; 10 bases fit TRBD1. Germline values: CDR1 SGHAT, CDR2 FQNNGV. The CDR3 consists of 15 residues. J lost 3 bases, V lost 1 base, and 2 bases had no gene match. CDR3 in DNA: TGTGCCAGCAGCTTAGGACAGGGGGCTCACACTGAAGCTTTCTTT. It codes for CASSLGQGAHTEAFF.

This rearrangement joins TRBV7-8 to TRBJ1-2, with 12 nucleotides matching TRBD1. The CDR3 loop spans 18 amino acids. Unmatched junction bases numbered 6, after V lost 1 base and J lost 0 bases. Per germline, CDR1 SGHVS and CDR2 FQNEAQ. CDR3 in amino acids: CASSLVGTGGPPNYGYTF. The CDR3 DNA reads as TGTGCCAGCAGCTTAGTAGGGACAGGGGGCCCCCCTAACTATGGCTACACCTTC.

The chain is built from TRBV7-6 and TRBJ2-3, with 7 bases that match TRBD2. The CDR3 spans 16 residues. V lost 5 bases to trimming and J lost 3 bases; unmatched junction nucleotides: 11. The germline gives CDR1 SGHVS, CDR2 FNYEAQ. The DNA of the CDR3 is TGTGCCAGCAGCCCTAATAGCGGGCTTGGGACAGATACGCAGTATTTT. Protein: CASSPNSGLGTDTQYF.

The chain joins TRBV18 to TRBJ1-4; TRBD1 might be the D (5 bases). From germline, CDR1 is KGHSH and CDR2 LQKENI. CDR3 length: 13 amino acids. V dropped 8 bases and J dropped 5 bases, with 12 bases sitting between them. CDR3: CASRRGKNEKLFF. The CDR3 nucleotides are TGTGCCAGCCGTAGGGGAAAAAATGAAAAACTGTTTTTT.

The chain links TRBV6-5 to TRBJ2-7; perhaps TRBD2 as D (6 bases). V gave up 6 bases and J gave up 2 bases, with 17 bases separating them. CDR3 length: 15 residues. The germline CDR1 and CDR2 sequences are MNHEY and SVGAGI. CDR3 loop: CASRPPGTGAYEQYF. The CDR3 bases are TGTGCCAGCAGACCCCCGGGGACGGGAGCCTACGAGCAGTACTTC.

The J gene is TRBJ2-3, the V gene TRBV4-2, with 12 bases aligning to TRBD1. CDR3 length: 17 amino acids. J gave up 4 bases and V 0 bases, and 5 bases lay outside the gene matches. The V gene's germline CDR1 is LGHNA and CDR2 YNFKEQ. This chain's CDR3 is CASSQDPGTGGPDTQYF. The CDR3 DNA reads TGTGCCAGCAGCCAAGATCCGGGGACAGGGGGCCCAGATACGCAGTATTTT.

The rearrangement joins TRBV24-1 to TRBJ2-1; 7 nucleotides match TRBD1. CDR1 KGHDR and CDR2 SFDVKD come from the germline V gene. CDR3 length: 13 amino acids. The V segment lost 3 bases and the J segment 11 bases; nucleotides outside the gene matches: 6. As DNA, the CDR3 is TGTGCCACCAGTGATACGACAGGGCCAAAGCAGTTCTTC. It encodes CATSDTTGPKQFF.

This sequence joins TRBV12-3 or TRBV12-4 and TRBJ2-3; a possible D gene is TRBD2 (5 bases). This CDR3 has 13 residues. Trimming left V 2 bases short and J 6 bases short, with 9 bases between. CDR3 loop: CASSLLTGDTQYF. CDR3 nucleotides: TGTGCCAGCAGTTTACTGACGGGGGATACGCAGTATTTT.

This chain connects TRBV4-2 to TRBJ2-3, with D tentatively TRBD2 (5 bases). The CDR3 is made up of 14 amino acids. V shed 1 base and J shed 6 bases, with 11 bases lying between them. The germline gives CDR1 LGHNA, CDR2 YNFKEQ. CDR3 sequence: CASSQGGGGDTQYF. The CDR3 nucleotides read TGTGCCAGCAGCCAAGGGGGTGGCGGGGATACGCAGTATTTT.

V and J are TRBV27 and TRBJ1-1, with D unclear. Per the germline V gene, CDR1 is MNHEY and CDR2 is SMNVEV (reference sequence). This CDR3 has 14 residues. V was shortened by 8 bases and J by 0 bases, with 13 bases between the two germline ends. CDR3 amino acids: CASRTGFMNTEAFF. CDR3 sequence (DNA): TGTGCCAGCCGAACGGGATTCATGAACACTGAAGCTTTCTTT.

The CDR3 sequence: CASSMRQNGYTF. CDR3 coding DNA: TGTGCCAGTAGTATGAGACAGAATGGCTACACCTTC. The chain has TRBV19 and TRBJ1-2; perhaps TRBD1 as D (5 bases). The germline V and J ends were trimmed by 3 bases and 6 bases, with 8 bases remaining between them. The CDR3 contains 12 residues. Per germline, CDR1 LNHDA and CDR2 SQIVND (reference sequence).

The J gene is TRBJ1-1, the V gene TRBV5-1; D uncertain. Germline lookup yields CDR1 SGHRS and CDR2 YFSETQ. This CDR3 region has 13 residues. V was shortened by 7 bases and J by 2 bases, with 12 bases between the two germline ends. CDR3 DNA: TGCGCCAGCCGAGTGACGGGAAACACTGAAGCTTTCTTT. Translated, it gives CASRVTGNTEAFF.

This clone turned up a few times. The same CDR3 can be traced to other DNA sequences in this sample. The CDR3 DNA reads as TGTGCCAGCAGTTACCAGGGCTCTGGAAACACCATATATTTT. Translated: CASSYQGSGNTIYF. This sequence joins TRBV6-5 and TRBJ1-3; possibly TRBD1 for D (5 bases). The V gene's germline CDR1 is MNHEY and CDR2 SVGAGI. The germline V and J ends were trimmed by 2 bases and 0 bases, with 5 bases remaining between them. The CDR3 has 14 amino acids.

This sequence joins TRBV6-2 or TRBV6-3 and TRBJ1-5; 10 bases line up with TRBD1. V gave up 6 bases and J gave up 3 bases; unmatched junction bases: 20. The V gene's germline CDR1 is MNHEY and CDR2 SVGEGT. CDR3 length equals 20 residues. The DNA for the CDR3 is TGTGCCAGCAGCCTGGGATCGGGACAGGGGTATACATGGGTCAATCAGCCCCAGCATTTT. The encoded protein is CASSLGSGQGYTWVNQPQHF.

The rearrangement uses TRBV10-3 and TRBJ2-1; 8 bases are a match to TRBD2. V lost 3 bases, J lost 0 bases, and 7 bases stayed unmatched. Germline V gene sequence: CDR1 ENHRY, CDR2 SYGVKD. This CDR3 has 17 amino acids. The CDR3 DNA follows: TGTGCCATCAGTGATAAGACTAGCGAAACCTCCTACAATGAGCAGTTCTTC. Translating it yields CAISDKTSETSYNEQFF.

This chain connects TRBV30 to TRBJ1-2; D is undetermined. CDR1 is GTSNPN, CDR2 SVGIG, per germline (reference sequence). The CDR3 totals 12 residues. Trimming took 6 bases from V and 4 from J, leaving 12 bases between them. The DNA for the CDR3 is TGTGCCTGTTCCGGCAGGTTCTATGGCTACACCTTC. It yields the protein CACSGRFYGYTF. Using reference TRBV30 and TRBJ1-2 for the parts outside the CDR3, the full variable domain is SQTIHQWPATLVQPVGSPLSLECTVEGTSNPNLYWYRQAAGRGLQLLFYSVGIGQISSEVPQNLSASRPQDRQFILSSKKLLLSDSGFYLCACSGRFYGYTFGSGTRLTVV.

The chain carries TRBV2 and TRBJ1-1, with TRBD1 matching 10 bases. This CDR3 region has 14 residues. Germline CDR1 and CDR2: SNHLY and FYNNEI. V dropped 3 bases and J dropped 4; count of bases not matched to a gene: 2. The CDR3: CASSDRDRGTEAFF. In DNA, the CDR3 is TGTGCCAGCAGTGACCGGGACAGGGGCACTGAAGCTTTCTTT.

The chain carries TRBV10-3 and TRBJ2-5; weak D call: TRBD2 (6 bases). CDR1 and CDR2 from the germline V gene are ENHRY and SYGVKD. This CDR3 is built from 13 residues. V lost 2 bases, J lost 9 bases, and 13 bases lay in between. The CDR3 bases are TGTGCCATCAGTGAGGCCGGGACTCACCCCCAGTACTTC. As protein: CAISEAGTHPQYF.

This CDR3 is CASSDRGSKTQYF. The CDR3 DNA follows: TGTGCCAGCAGTGACAGGGGTTCGAAGACCCAGTACTTC. The V and J genes are TRBV6-1 and TRBJ2-5, with D perhaps matching TRBD1 (6 bases). CDR1 is MNHNS, CDR2 SASEGT, per germline. Trimming removed 3 bases from V and 6 bases from J, with 11 bases in between. The CDR3 has 13 residues.